The entry below describes one T cell receptor beta chain. It lacks a known antigen. No quality values exist for individual bases; no much larger clone is one base distant. The sample comes from a study of blood T cell repertoires in COVID-19 (dated by TCRdb to between 2020 and 2021). Concerning the study at large: Samples from collaborators originated in the United States, Italy and Spain and spanned both the acute and convalescent phases of COVID-19. Where HLA class I and class II types were available, the types were taken from metadata supplied by the sample provider, not from assay-based typing. The prospective study material was composed of cDNA or gDNA derived from T cells, B-cell-depleted T cells, or PBMCs. The samples were drawn from the first 160 participants of the ongoing ImmuneRACE study and from 950 to 1,500 subjects provided by 6 global collaborators. The sample metadata nearly always contained a de-identified subject ID, COVID-19 status, age in years and sex. Subjects who had been exposed to COVID-19, were actively infected with it, or had recovered from it provided the deeply sampled blood TCRbeta repertoires that made up the dataset. The repertoires were made available in a free public database intended to serve as a resource for research on the immune response to SARS-CoV-2.

Based on the germline V gene (reference sequence), the CDR1 and CDR2 sequences are LNHNV and YYDKDF. V and J are truncated by 0 bases and 3 bases respectively, leaving an intervening sequence of 12 bases. Spanning cysteine to phenylalanine, the CDR3 consists of 15 amino acids. Only CDR3 DNA remains: 45 bases, in frame from the first base. Participants in the prospective study were aged 18 to 89 years, lived in 24 United States geographic areas, and enrolled through a virtual design. To assign participants to cohorts, the prospective study relied on clinical history that participants themselves reported in a screening survey and a study questionnaire. Recovered participants in ImmuneRACE Cohort 3 were defined by two consecutive negative NP/OP PCR tests, clearance by a healthcare professional, or resolution of symptoms. Each participant in the prospective study had whole blood, serum and a nasopharyngeal or oropharyngeal swab collected by mobile phlebotomists. Over a roughly two-month period, participants in the prospective study had the option of providing additional blood draws and questionnaires. Before DNA extraction, prospective study blood samples were shipped either frozen or at room temperature.

Findings and caveats that apply to the study as a whole: Clinical and demographic metadata were provided uncurated, with the amount varying by source and participant.

TCRbeta CDR3 regions were amplified from genomic DNA by means of the immunoSEQ Assay, a bias-controlled multiplex PCR. The paper's processing steps were these. Within the assay, amplification of reference gene primers was used to estimate how many nucleated cells each sample contained. To quantify the absolute abundance of each unique TCRbeta CDR3 rearrangement, sequence reads were collapsed and filtered. For each sample, productive Simpson clonality was calculated as the square root of Simpson's diversity index over productive rearrangements. Held by TCRdb, this immuneACCESS table contains in-frame sequences only and omits some clones. Under half of the omission traces to an unresolved V gene where checked; the cause of the rest is unknown. The DNA gave D and trimming, while V, J and clone size come from that table. The sample records 450,000 to 500,000 clones, 87% of which are singletons. Of the sample, about 0.75% falls within the top ten clones.

The V gene is TRBV15 and the J gene is TRBJ2-7, and TRBD2 may be the D gene, going by 5 matching bases. This clonotype was obtained from a young woman who had recovered from COVID-19. The source material was PBMCs or T cells enriched from blood (not recorded which). The CDR3 here reads CATSRDFGGLYEQYF. The nucleotide sequence is given as TGTGCCACCAGCAGAGATTTTGGAGGTCTCTACGAGCAGTACTTC.